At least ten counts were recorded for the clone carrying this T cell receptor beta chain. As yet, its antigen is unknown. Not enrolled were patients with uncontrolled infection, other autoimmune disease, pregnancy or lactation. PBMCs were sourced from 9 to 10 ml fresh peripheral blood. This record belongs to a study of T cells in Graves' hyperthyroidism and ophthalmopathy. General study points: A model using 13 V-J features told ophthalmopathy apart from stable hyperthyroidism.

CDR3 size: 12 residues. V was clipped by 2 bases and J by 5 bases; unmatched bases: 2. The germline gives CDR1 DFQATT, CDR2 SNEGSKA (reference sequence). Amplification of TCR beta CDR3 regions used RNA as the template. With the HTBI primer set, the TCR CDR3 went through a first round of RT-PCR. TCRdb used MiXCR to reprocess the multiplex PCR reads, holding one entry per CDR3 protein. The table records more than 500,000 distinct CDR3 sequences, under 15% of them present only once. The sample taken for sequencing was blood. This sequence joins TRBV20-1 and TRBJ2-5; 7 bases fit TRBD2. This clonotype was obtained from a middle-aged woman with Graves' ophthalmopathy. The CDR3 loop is CSARLTSETQYF. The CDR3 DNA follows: TGCAGTGCTAGATTGACTAGCGAGACCCAGTACTTC.